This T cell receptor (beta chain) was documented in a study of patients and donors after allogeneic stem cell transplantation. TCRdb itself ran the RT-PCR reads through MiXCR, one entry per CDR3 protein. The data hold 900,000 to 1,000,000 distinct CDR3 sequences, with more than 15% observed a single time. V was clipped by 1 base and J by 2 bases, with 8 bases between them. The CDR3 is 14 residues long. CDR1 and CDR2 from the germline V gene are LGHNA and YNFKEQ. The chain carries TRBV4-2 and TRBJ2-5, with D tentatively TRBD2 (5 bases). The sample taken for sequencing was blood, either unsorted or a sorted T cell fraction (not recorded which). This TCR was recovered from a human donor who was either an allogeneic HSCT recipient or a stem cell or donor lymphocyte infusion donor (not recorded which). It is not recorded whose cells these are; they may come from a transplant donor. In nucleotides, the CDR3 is TGTGCCAGCAGCCAAGTCGGGGTACAAGAGACCCAGTACTTC. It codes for CASSQVGVQETQYF.